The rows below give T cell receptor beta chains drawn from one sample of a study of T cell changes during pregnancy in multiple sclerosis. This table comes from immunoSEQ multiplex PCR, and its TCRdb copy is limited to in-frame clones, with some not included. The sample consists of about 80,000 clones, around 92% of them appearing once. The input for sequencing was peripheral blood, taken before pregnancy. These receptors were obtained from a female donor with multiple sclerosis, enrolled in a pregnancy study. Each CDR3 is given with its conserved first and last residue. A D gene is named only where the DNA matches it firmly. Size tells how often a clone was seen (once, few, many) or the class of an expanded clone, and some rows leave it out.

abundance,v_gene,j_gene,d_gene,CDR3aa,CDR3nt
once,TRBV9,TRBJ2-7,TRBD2,CASSVSGGGGVEQYF,TGTGCCAGCAGCGTAAGCGGGGGAGGTGGCGTGGAGCAGTACTTC
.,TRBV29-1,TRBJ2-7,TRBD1,CSVETSVGTGGHEQYF,TGCAGCGTTGAAACGTCGGTCGGGACAGGGGGCCACGAGCAGTACTTC
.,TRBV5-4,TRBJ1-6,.,CASSQEGGQILSPLHF,TGTGCCAGCAGCCAAGAGGGTGGACAGATTCTTTCACCCCTCCACTTT
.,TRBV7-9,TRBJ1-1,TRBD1,CASRERPGTGAGMNTEAFF,TGTGCCAGCAGAGAACGACCCGGGACAGGGGCCGGCATGAACACTGAAGCTTTCTTT
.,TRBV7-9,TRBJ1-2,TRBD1,CASSQGQRYYTF,TGTGCCAGCAGCCAGGGACAGAGGTACTACACCTTC
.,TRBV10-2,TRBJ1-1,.,CASSETGGRTEAFF,TGCGCCAGCAGTGAAACGGGGGGCAGGACTGAAGCTTTCTTT
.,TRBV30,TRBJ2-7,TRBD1,CAWSGDRGGWYEQYF,TGTGCCTGGAGTGGTGACAGGGGAGGTTGGTACGAGCAGTACTTC
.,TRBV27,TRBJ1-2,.,CASTSFIGDGYTF,TGTGCCAGCACGTCCTTTATCGGTGATGGCTACACCTTC
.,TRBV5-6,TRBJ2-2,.,CASSFVLRDTGELFF,TGTGCCAGCAGCTTTGTCTTGAGGGACACCGGGGAGCTGTTTTTT
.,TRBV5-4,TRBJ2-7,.,CASSSVGGRWYF,TGTGCCAGCAGCTCCGTCGGTGGTCGATGGTACTTC
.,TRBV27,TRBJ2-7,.,CASRTTEWDEQYF,TGTGCCAGCAGGACAACGGAATGGGACGAGCAGTACTTC
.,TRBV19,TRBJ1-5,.,CASGEQPQHF,TGTGCCAGTGGGGAGCAGCCCCAGCATTTT
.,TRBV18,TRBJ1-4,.,CASSQGISNEKLFF,TGTGCCAGCTCACAGGGGATCTCTAATGAAAAACTGTTTTTT
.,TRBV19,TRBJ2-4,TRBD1,CATRQGKNIQYF,TGTGCCACTCGACAGGGGAAAAACATTCAGTACTTC
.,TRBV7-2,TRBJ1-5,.,CASSLAYRSNQPQHF,TGTGCCAGCAGCTTAGCGTACAGGTCCAATCAGCCCCAGCATTTT
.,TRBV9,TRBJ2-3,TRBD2,CASSVSTSGITDTQYF,TGTGCCAGCAGCGTTTCAACTAGCGGGATTACAGATACGCAGTATTTT
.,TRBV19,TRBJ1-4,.,CASIPSRPTNEKLFF,TGTGCCAGTATCCCCTCGCGGCCAACTAATGAAAAACTGTTTTTT
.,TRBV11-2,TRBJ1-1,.,CASSPSGDEAFF,TGTGCCAGCAGCCCATCGGGTGATGAAGCTTTCTTT
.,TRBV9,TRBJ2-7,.,CASSVARASYEQYF,TGTGCCAGCAGCGTAGCGAGGGCGTCCTACGAGCAGTACTTC
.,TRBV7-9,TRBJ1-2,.,CASSLFTGRNNYGYTF,TGTGCCAGCAGCTTATTTACAGGGCGGAATAACTATGGCTACACCTTC